This T cell receptor beta chain was identified during a study of T cell repertoires in cytomegalovirus infection. Study at large: CMV epitopes, recently identified HLA-C-restricted and well-studied HLA-B-restricted, were used. Public TCR beta signatures were indicative of both CMV infection and a matching HLA type.

Study results and caveats: Totalled public TCR beta family frequency picked out people who carried CMV plus the relevant HLA.

TCRdb redid the calling of the reads with MiXCR, one entry per CDR3 protein. The table includes around 900,000 distinct CDR3 sequences, around 32% detected once. This CDR3 spans 16 amino acids. From germline, CDR1 is SGHDN and CDR2 FVKESK. Trimming took 0 bases from V and 4 from J, leaving 15 bases between them. This clonotype was seen more than once but under ten times. Its specificity is not known. The receptor comes from a human donor in good health (CMV status not recorded). Some clones in this sample may be carry-over from other donors' samples. V usage is TRBV14 and J usage is TRBJ1-2, with D perhaps matching TRBD1 (5 bases). The sequenced sample was cultured CD8+ T cells from PBMCs, obtained from culture after CMV antigen stimulation. CDR3 protein: CASSQDDIPGGYGYTF. CDR3 nucleotides: TGTGCCAGCAGCCAAGATGACATTCCGGGGGGCTATGGCTACACCTTC.